Shown below are 8 T cell receptor beta chains from a single sample sequenced in a study of T cell responses to AZD1222 COVID-19 vaccine listed by TCRdb under 2021. To prepare the library, the immunoSEQ multiplex PCR assay was applied. TCRdb provides this immuneACCESS table in a form limited to in-frame rearrangements. Some clones are lacking; in checked studies, under half of them reflect an unresolved V gene, and why the rest are absent is not known. In all, the sample holds about 110,000 clones, and around 83% of those were seen once. 2.5% to 4% of the sample lies in the top ten. The time point label here, explained by the study, means: baseline before first vaccination. The sequencing here drew on peripheral blood, taken on day 0 of AZD1222 vaccination. The receptors derive from an adult in good health.

The rearrangement uses TRBV23-1 and TRBJ1-6, with 9 bases matching TRBD1. TRBV23-1 is placed among ORFs of uncertain function. This CDR3 spans 13 amino acids. V lost 6 bases, J lost 8 bases, and 2 bases stayed unmatched. CDR3 nucleotides: TGCGCCAGCAGACAGGGGGCAGATTCACCCCTCCACTTT. Its protein product is CASRQGADSPLHF.

V gene TRBV30 combines with J gene TRBJ1-4; 10 nucleotides line up with TRBD1. V was clipped by 7 bases and J by 6 bases; unmatched bases: 5. There are 13 residues in the CDR3. Germline CDR1 reads GTSNPN; CDR2 reads SVGIG (reference sequence). DNA of the CDR3: TGTGCCTATTCGACAGGGGGCTATGAAAAACTGTTTTTT. This gives the protein CAYSTGGYEKLFF. Variable domain in full (rest from reference TRBV30 and TRBJ1-4): SQTIHQWPATLVQPVGSPLSLECTVEGTSNPNLYWYRQAAGRGLQLLFYSVGIGQISSEVPQNLSASRPQDRQFILSSKKLLLSDSGFYLCAYSTGGYEKLFFGSGTQLSVL.

V and J are TRBV6-5 and TRBJ1-3; no firm D call. Germline V gene lookup returns CDR1 MNHEY and CDR2 SVGAGI. CDR3 length equals 15 residues. Trimming took 6 bases from V and 6 from J, leaving 18 bases between them. For the CDR3, the DNA is TGTGCCAGCAGGGGTGTGGCGTCCACTCAAAACACCATATATTTT. Its translation is CASRGVASTQNTIYF.

The chain combines TRBV5-1 with TRBJ1-4, with D perhaps matching TRBD1 (5 bases). V was clipped by 4 bases and J by 5 bases, with 12 bases between them. There are 14 residues in the CDR3. Germline V gene data show CDR1 as SGHRS and CDR2 as YFSETQ. CDR3 DNA: TGCGCCAGCAGCACCGACAGCCCAAATGAAAAACTGTTTTTT. Its translation: CASSTDSPNEKLFF.

V is TRBV4-2 and J is TRBJ1-1; D is unresolved. The CDR3 is 15 residues long. With 1 base removed from V and 5 bases from J, the gap between germline ends came to 14 bases. Germline-derived CDR1 and CDR2 are LGHNA and YNFKEQ. CDR3 in amino acids: CASSQVGQLETEAFF. As DNA, the CDR3 is TGTGCCAGCAGCCAAGTGGGTCAGTTGGAGACTGAAGCTTTCTTT.

The chain has TRBV4-3 and TRBJ1-6; D is unresolved. CDR1 LGHNA and CDR2 YSLEER come from the germline V gene. There are 14 residues in the CDR3. Trimming removed 4 bases from V and 10 bases from J, with 14 bases in between. CDR3 loop: CASSPTRSGSPLHF. The CDR3, as DNA: TGCGCCAGCAGCCCGACAAGATCGGGATCACCCCTCCACTTT.

CDR3 sequence reads: CASSLRNPQPQHF. The CDR3 DNA reads TGTGCCAGCAGCTTAAGGAACCCTCAGCCCCAGCATTTT. This chain uses TRBV7-2 with TRBJ1-5; unclear D gene. This CDR3 is 13 amino acids long. Deletions cut 2 bases from V and 6 bases from J, with 8 bases between. Germline V gives CDR1 SGHTA, CDR2 FQGNSA. Complete variable domain (other parts from reference TRBV7-2 and TRBJ1-5): GAGVSQSPSNKVTEKGKDVELRCDPISGHTALYWYRQSLGQGLEFLIYFQGNSAPDKSGLPSDRFSAERTGGSVSTLTIQRTQQEDSAVYLCASSLRNPQPQHFGDGTRLSIL.

The gene calls are TRBV3-1 (or the pseudogene TRBV3-2) and TRBJ2-3, with 12 bases fitting TRBD2. The CDR3 has 18 residues. After removal of 3 bases from V and 5 bases from J, the junction contained 12 bases not matched to a gene. CDR1 and CDR2 (germline): LGHDT, YNNKEL (reference sequence). CDR3: CASSQSWASGGAGDTQYF. CDR3 coding DNA: TGTGCCAGCAGCCAGAGTTGGGCTAGCGGGGGGGCCGGAGATACGCAGTATTTT.